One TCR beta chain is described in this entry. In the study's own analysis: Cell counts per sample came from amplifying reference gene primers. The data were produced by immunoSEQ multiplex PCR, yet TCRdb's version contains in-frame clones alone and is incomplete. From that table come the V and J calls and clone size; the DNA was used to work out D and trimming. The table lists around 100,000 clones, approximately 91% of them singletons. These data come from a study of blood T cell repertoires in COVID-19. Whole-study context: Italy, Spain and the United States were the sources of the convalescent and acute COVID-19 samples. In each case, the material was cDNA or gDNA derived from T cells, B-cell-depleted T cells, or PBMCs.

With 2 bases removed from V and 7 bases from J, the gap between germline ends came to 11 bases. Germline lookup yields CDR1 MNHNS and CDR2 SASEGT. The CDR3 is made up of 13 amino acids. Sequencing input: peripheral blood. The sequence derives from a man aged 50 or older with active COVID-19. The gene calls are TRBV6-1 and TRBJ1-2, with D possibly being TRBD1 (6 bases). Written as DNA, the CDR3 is TGTGCCAGCAGTGAAACAGGGCATGGTGGCTACACCTTC. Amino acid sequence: CASSETGHGGYTF.